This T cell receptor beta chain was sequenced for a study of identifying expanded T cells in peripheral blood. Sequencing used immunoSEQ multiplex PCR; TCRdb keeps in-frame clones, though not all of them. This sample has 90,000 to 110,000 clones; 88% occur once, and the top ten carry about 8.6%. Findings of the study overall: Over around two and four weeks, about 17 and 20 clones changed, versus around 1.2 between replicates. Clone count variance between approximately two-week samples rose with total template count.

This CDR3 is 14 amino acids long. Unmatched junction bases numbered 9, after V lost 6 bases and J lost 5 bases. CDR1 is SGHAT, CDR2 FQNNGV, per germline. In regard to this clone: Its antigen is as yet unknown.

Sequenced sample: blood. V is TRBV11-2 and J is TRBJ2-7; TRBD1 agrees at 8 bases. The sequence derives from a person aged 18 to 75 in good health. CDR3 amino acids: CASRPGQGNDEQYF. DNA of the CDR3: TGTGCCAGCAGGCCAGGACAGGGAAACGACGAGCAGTACTTC.